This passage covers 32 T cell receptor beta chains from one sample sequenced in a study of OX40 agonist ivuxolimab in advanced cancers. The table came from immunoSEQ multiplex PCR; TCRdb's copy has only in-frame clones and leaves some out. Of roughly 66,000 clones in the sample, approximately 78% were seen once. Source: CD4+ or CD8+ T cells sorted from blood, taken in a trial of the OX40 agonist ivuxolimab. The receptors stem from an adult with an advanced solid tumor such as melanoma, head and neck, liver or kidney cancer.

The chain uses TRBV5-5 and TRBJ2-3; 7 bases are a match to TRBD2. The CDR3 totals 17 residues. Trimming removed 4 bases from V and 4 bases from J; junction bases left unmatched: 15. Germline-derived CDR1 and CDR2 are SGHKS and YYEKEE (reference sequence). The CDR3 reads CASSPQQAGDWPDTQYF. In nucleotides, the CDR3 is TGTGCCAGCAGCCCACAGCAGGCGGGAGACTGGCCAGATACGCAGTATTTT.

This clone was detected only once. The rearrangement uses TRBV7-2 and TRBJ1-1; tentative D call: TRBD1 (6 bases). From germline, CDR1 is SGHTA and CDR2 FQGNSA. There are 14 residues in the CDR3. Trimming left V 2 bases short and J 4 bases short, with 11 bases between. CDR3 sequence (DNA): TGTGCCAGCAGCTTAAAGGGGGTAGGCACTGAAGCTTTCTTT. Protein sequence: CASSLKGVGTEAFF.

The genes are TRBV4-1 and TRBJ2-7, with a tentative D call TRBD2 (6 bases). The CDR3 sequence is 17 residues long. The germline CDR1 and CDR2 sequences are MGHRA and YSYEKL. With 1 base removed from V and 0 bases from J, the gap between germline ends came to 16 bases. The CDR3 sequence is CASSQGRGGRTSYEQYF. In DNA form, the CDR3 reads TGCGCCAGCAGCCAAGGTAGGGGAGGCCGAACCTCCTACGAGCAGTACTTC.

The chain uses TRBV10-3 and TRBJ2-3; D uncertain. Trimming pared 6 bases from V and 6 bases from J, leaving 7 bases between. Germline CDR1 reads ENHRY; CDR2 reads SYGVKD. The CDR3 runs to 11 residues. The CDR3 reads CAISWQDTQYF. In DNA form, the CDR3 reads TGTGCCATCAGCTGGCAGGATACGCAGTATTTT.

The CDR3 loop is CASSLAGLPTEAFF. The DNA for the CDR3 is TGCGCCAGCAGCTTGGCGGGACTGCCGACTGAAGCTTTCTTT. The chain has TRBV5-1 and TRBJ1-1; a weak D match, TRBD1 (5 bases). CDR1 and CDR2 (germline): SGHRS, YFSETQ. The CDR3 length is 14 residues. The V end was cut by 0 bases, the J end by 5 bases, with 11 bases between.

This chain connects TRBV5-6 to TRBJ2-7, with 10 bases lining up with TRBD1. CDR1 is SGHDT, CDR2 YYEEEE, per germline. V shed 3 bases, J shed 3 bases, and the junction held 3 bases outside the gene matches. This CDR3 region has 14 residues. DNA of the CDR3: TGTGCCAGCAGCTGGACAGGGGGGGTCTACGAGCAGTACTTC. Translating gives CASSWTGGVYEQYF.

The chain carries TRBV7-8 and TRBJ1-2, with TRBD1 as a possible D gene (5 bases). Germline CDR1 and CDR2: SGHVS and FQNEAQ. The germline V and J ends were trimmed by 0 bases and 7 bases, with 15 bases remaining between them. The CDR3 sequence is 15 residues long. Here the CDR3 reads CASSLAGGSGAGYTF. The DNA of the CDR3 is TGTGCCAGCAGCTTAGCGGGGGGAAGCGGGGCTGGCTACACCTTC.

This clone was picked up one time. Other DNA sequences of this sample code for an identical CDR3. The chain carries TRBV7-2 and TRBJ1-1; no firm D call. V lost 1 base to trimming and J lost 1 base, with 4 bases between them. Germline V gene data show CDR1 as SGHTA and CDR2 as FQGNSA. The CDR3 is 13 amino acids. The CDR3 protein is CASSLVGNTEAFF. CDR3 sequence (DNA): TGTGCCAGCAGCTTAGTAGGGAACACTGAAGCTTTCTTT.

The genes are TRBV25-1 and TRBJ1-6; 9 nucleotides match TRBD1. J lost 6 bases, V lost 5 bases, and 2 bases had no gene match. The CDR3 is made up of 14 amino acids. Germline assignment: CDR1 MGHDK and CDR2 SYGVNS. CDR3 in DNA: TGTGCCAGCAGTTGGGACAGGGCTAATTCACCCCTCCACTTT. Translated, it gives CASSWDRANSPLHF.

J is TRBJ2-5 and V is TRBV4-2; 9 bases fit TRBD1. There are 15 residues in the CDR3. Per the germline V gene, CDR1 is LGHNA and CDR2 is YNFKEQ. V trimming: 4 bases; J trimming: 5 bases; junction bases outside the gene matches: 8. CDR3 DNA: TGTGCCAGCAGCCCCTCACAGGGGGCGGAGGAGACCCAGTACTTC. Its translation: CASSPSQGAEETQYF.

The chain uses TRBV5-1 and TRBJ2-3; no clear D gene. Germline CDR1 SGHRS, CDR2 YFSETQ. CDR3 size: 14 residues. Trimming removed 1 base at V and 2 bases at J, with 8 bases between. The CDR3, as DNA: TGCGCCAGCAGCTTGCAAGGTTTCACAGATACGCAGTATTTT. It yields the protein CASSLQGFTDTQYF.

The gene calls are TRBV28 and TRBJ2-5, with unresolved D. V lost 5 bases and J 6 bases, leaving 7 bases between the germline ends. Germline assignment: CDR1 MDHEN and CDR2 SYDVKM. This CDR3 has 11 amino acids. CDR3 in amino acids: CASSPAKTQYF. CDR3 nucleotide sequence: TGTGCCAGCAGTCCTGCCAAGACCCAGTACTTC.

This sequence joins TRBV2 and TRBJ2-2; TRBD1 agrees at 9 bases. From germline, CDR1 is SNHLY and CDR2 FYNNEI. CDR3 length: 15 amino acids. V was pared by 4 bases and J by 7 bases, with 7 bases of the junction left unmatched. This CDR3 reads CASSVWTGANGELFF. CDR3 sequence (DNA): TGTGCCAGCAGTGTGTGGACAGGGGCAAACGGGGAGCTGTTTTTT. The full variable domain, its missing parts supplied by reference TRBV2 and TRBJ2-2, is EPEVTQTPSHQVTQMGQEVILRCVPISNHLYFYWYRQILGQKVEFLVSFYNNEISEKSEIFDDQFSVERPDGSNFTLKIRSTKLEDSAMYFCASSVWTGANGELFFGEGSRLTVL.

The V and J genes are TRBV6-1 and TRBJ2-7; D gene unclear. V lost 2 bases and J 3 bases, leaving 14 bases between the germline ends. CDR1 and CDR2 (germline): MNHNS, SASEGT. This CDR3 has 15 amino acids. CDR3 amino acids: CASSEQYDGFYEQYV. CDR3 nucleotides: TGTGCCAGCAGTGAACAGTACGACGGGTTCTACGAGCAGTACGTC.

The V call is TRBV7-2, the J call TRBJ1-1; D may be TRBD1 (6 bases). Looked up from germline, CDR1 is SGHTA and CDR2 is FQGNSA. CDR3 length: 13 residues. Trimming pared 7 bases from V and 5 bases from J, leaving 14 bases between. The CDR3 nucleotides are TGTGCCAGCACCCTACAGGGTCCTACTGAAGCTTTCTTT. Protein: CASTLQGPTEAFF.

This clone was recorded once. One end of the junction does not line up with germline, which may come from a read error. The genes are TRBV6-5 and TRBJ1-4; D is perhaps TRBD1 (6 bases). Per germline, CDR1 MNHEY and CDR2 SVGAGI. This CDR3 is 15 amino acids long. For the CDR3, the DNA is TGTGCCAGCAGATACTCAGGGGATACTAATGAAAAACTGTTTTTT. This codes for CASRYSGDTNEKLFF.

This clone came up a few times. CDR3 residues: CASSSQSVNTEAFF. CDR3 in DNA: TGTGCCAGTAGTTCGCAATCGGTGAACACTGAAGCTTTCTTT. J is TRBJ1-1 and V is TRBV19, with unresolved D. V was trimmed by 5 bases and J by 0 bases, leaving 10 bases between them. Germline-derived CDR1 and CDR2 are LNHDA and SQIVND (reference sequence). CDR3 length: 14 amino acids.

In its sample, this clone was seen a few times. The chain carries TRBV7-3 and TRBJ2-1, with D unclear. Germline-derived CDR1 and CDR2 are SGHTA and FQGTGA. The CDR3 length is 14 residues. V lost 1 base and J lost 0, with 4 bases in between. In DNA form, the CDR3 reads TGTGCCAGCAGCTTAAATCCCTCCTACAATGAGCAGTTCTTC. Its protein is CASSLNPSYNEQFF.

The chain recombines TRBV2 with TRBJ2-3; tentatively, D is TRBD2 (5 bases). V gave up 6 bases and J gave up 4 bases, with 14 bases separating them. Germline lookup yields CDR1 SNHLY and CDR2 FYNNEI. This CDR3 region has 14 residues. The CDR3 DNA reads TGTGCCAGCAGGAGGTCGCCCGGGGCAGATACGCAGTATTTT. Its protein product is CASRRSPGADTQYF.

CDR3 loop: CASSSRQLAKNIQYF. The DNA of the CDR3 is TGTGCCAGCAGTTCTCGACAGTTAGCCAAAAACATTCAGTACTTC. This sequence joins TRBV28 and TRBJ2-4; a possible D gene is TRBD1 (5 bases). The CDR3 loop spans 15 amino acids. Trimming cost V 4 bases and J 0 bases, with 10 bases left between them. Germline V gene lookup returns CDR1 MDHEN and CDR2 SYDVKM.

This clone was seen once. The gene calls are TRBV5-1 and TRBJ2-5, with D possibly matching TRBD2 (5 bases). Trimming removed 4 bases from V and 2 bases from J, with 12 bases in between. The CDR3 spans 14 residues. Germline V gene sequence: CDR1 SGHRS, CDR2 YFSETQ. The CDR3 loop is CASSKAAHQETQYF. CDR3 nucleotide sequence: TGCGCCAGCAGCAAAGCGGCCCATCAAGAGACCCAGTACTTC. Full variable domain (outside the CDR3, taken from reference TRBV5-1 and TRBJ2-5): KAGVTQTPRYLIKTRGQQVTLSCSPISGHRSVSWYQQTPGQGLQFLFEYFSETQRNKGNFPGRFSGRQFSNSRSEMNVSTLELGDSALYLCASSKAAHQETQYFGPGTRLLVL.

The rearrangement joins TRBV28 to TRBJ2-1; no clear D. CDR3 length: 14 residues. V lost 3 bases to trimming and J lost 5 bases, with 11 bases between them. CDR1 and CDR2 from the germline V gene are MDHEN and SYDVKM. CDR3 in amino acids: CASSFILTHNEQFF. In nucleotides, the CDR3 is TGTGCCAGCAGTTTCATACTTACACACAATGAGCAGTTCTTC.

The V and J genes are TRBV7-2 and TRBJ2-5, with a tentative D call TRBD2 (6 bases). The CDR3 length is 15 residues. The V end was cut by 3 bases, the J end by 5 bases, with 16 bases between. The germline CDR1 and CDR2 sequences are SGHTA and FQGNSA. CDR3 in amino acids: CASSLQGGAGETQYF. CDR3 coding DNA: TGTGCCAGCAGCTTGCAGGGAGGCGCGGGGGAGACCCAGTACTTC. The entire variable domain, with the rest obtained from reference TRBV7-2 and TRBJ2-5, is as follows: GAGVSQSPSNKVTEKGKDVELRCDPISGHTALYWYRQSLGQGLEFLIYFQGNSAPDKSGLPSDRFSAERTGGSVSTLTIQRTQQEDSAVYLCASSLQGGAGETQYFGPGTRLLVL.

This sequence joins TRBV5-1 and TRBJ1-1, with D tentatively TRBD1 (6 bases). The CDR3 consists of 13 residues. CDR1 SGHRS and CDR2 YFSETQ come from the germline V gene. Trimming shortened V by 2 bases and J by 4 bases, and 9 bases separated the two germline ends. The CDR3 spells CASSFKDSTEAFF. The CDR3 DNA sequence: TGCGCCAGCAGCTTTAAGGACAGCACTGAAGCTTTCTTT.

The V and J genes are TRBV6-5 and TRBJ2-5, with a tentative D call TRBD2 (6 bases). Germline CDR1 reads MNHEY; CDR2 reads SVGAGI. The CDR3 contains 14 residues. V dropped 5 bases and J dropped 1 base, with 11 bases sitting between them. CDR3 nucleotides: TGTGCCAGCAGTCCGGGGGACTTCCAAGAGACCCAGTACTTC. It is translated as CASSPGDFQETQYF.

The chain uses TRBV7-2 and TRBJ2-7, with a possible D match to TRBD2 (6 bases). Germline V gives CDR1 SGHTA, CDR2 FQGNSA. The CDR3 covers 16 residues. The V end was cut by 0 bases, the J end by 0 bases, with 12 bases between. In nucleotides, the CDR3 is TGTGCCAGCAGCTTAGCCGAGCGGGTGAGCTCCTACGAGCAGTACTTC. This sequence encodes CASSLAERVSSYEQYF.

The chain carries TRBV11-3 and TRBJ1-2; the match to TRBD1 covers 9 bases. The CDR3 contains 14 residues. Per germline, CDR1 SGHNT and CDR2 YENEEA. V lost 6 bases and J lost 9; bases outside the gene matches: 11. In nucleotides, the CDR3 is TGTGCCAGCAGAACGGGCGGGACAGGGATAAGCTACACCTTC. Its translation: CASRTGGTGISYTF.

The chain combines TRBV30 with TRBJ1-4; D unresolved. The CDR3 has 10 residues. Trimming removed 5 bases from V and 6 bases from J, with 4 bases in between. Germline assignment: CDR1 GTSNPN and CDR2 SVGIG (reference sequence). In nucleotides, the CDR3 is TGTGCCTGGTCAGATGAAAAACTGTTTTTT. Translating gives CAWSDEKLFF.

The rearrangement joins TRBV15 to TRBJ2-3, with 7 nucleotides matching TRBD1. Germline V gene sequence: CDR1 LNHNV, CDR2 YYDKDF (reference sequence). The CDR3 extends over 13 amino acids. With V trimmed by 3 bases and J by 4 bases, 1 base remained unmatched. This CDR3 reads CATSRTGPDTQYF. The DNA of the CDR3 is TGTGCCACCAGCAGGACAGGGCCAGATACGCAGTATTTT. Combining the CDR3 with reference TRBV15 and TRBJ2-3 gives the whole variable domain DAMVIQNPRYQVTQFGKPVTLSCSQTLNHNVMYWYQQKSSQAPKLLFHYYDKDFNNEADTPDNFQSRRPNTSFCFLDIRSPGLGDTAMYLCATSRTGPDTQYFGPGTRLTVL.

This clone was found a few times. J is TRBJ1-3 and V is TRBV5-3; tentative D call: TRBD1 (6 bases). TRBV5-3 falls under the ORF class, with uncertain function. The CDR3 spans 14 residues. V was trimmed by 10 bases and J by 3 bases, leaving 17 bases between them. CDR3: CACGGPSSGNTIYF. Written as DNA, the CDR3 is TGTGCCTGTGGGGGCCCGTCGAGTGGAAACACCATATATTTT.

The CDR3 DNA follows: TGTGCCAGCAGCGTAGGCACTCAAGAAGCCTCCTACGAGCAGTACTTC. It specifies CASSVGTQEASYEQYF. The V call is TRBV9, the J call TRBJ2-7, with D hard to call. The CDR3 runs 16 residues. CDR1 SGDLS and CDR2 YYNGEE come from the germline V gene. Between the trimmed V and J ends, which lost 0 bases and 0 bases, there was a span of 13 bases. The full variable domain, in which reference TRBV9 and TRBJ2-7 provide the parts outside the CDR3, is DSGVTQTPKHLITATGQRVTLRCSPRSGDLSVYWYQQSLDQGLQFLIQYYNGEERAKGNILERFSAQQFPDLHSELNLSSLELGDSALYFCASSVGTQEASYEQYFGPGTRLTVT.

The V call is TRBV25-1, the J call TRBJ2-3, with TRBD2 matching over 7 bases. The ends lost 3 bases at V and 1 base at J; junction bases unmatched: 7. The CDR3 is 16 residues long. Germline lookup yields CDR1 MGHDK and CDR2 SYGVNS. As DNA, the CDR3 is TGTGCCAGCAGTGAGGGGTGGGGGGGAGGCACAGATACGCAGTATTTT. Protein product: CASSEGWGGGTDTQYF.